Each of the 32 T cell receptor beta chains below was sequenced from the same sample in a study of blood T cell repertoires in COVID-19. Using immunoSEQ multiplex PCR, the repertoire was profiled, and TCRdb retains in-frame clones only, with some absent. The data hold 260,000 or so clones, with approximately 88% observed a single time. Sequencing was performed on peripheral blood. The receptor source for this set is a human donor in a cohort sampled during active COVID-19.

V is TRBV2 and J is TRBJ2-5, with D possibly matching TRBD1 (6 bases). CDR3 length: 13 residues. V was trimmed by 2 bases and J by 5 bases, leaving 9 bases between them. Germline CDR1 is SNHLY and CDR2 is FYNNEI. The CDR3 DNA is TGTGCCAGCAGTGAAACAGGGTGGGAGACCCAGTACTTC. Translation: CASSETGWETQYF.

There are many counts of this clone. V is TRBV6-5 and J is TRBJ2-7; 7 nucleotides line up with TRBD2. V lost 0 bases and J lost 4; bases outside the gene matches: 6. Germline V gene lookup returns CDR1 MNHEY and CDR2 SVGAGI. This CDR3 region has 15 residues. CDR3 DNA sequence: TGTGCCAGCAGTTACTCGATCGAGCGGGGTTACGAGCAGTACTTC. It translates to CASSYSIERGYEQYF.

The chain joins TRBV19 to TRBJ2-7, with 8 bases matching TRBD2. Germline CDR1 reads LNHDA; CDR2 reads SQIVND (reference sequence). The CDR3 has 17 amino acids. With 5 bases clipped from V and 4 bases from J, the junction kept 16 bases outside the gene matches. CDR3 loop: CASSSVLVAGRAYEQYF. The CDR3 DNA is TGTGCCAGTAGTTCAGTTCTCGTAGCGGGAAGAGCTTACGAGCAGTACTTC.

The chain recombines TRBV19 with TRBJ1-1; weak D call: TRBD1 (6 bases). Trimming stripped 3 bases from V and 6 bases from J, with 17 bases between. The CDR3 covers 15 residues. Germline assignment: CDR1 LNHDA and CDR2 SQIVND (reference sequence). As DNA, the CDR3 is TGTGCCAGTAGTATGGCCAGGGGAAGAGGTGCTGAAGCTTTCTTT. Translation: CASSMARGRGAEAFF.

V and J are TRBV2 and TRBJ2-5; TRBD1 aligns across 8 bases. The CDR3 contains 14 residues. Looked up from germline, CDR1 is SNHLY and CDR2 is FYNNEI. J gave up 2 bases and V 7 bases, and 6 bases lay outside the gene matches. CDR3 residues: CASIPDRAQETQYF. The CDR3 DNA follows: TGTGCCAGCATCCCGGACAGGGCACAAGAGACCCAGTACTTC.

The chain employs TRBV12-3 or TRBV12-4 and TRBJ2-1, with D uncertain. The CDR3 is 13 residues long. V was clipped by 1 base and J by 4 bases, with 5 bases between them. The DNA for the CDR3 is TGTGCCAGCAGTTTAGGCCAGTACAATGAGCAGTTCTTC. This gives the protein CASSLGQYNEQFF.

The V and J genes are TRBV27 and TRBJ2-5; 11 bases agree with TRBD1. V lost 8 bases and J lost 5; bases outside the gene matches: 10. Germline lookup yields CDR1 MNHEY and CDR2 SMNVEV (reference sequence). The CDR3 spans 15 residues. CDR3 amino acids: CASGLSGTGGETQYF. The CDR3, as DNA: TGTGCCAGCGGCTTATCCGGGACAGGGGGGGAGACCCAGTACTTC.

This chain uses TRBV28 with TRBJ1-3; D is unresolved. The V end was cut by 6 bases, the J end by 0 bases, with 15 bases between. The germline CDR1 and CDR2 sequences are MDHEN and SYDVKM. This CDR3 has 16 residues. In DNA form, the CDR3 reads TGTGCCAGCAGGGAGTTTGCCACCTACTCTGGAAACACCATATATTTT. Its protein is CASREFATYSGNTIYF.

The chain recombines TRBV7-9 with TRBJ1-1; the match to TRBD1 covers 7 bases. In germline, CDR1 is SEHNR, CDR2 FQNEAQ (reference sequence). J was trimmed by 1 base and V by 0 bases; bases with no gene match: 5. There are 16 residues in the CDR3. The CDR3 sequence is CASSLARGTSNTEAFF. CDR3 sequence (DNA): TGTGCCAGCAGCTTAGCCAGGGGGACCTCGAACACTGAAGCTTTCTTT.

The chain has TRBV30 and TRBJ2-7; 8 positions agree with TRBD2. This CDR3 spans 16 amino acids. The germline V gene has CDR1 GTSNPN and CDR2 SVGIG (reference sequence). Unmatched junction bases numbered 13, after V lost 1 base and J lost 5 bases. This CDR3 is CAWSARGGLQGDEQYF. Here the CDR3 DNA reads TGTGCCTGGAGTGCCCGGGGGGGCCTCCAAGGGGACGAGCAGTACTTC.

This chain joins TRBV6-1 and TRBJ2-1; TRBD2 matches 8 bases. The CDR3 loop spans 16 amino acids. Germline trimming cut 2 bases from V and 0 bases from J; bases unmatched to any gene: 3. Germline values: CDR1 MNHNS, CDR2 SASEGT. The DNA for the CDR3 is TGTGCCAGCAGTGAAAGGGCGGGAGGCTCCTACAATGAGCAGTTCTTC. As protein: CASSERAGGSYNEQFF.

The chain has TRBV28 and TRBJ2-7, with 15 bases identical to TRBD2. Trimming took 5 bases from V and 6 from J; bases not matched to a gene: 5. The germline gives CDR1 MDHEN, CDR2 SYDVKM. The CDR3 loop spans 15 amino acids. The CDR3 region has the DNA TGTGCCAGCAGTACCGGGACTAGCGGGAGGAGCGAGCAGTACTTC. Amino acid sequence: CASSTGTSGRSEQYF.

CDR3 amino acids: CASSADRGFNEQYF. Written as DNA, the CDR3 is TGTGCCAGCAGCGCCGACAGGGGTTTTAACGAGCAGTACTTC. V gene TRBV5-6 combines with J gene TRBJ2-7; 8 bases match TRBD1. Looked up from germline, CDR1 is SGHDT and CDR2 is YYEEEE. This CDR3 spans 14 amino acids. The V segment lost 4 bases and the J segment 5 bases; nucleotides outside the gene matches: 8. Using reference TRBV5-6 and TRBJ2-7 for the parts outside the CDR3, the full variable domain is DAGVTQSPTHLIKTRGQQVTLRCSPKSGHDTVSWYQQALGQGPQFIFQYYEEEERQRGNFPDRFSGHQFPNYSSELNVNALLLGDSALYLCASSADRGFNEQYFGPGTRLTVT.

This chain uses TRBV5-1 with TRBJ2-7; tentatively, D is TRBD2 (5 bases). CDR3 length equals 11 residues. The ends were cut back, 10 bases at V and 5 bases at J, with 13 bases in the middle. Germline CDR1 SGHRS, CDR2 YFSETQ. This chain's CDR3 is CAPQRSNEQYF. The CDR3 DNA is TGCGCCCCCCAGCGGTCTAACGAGCAGTACTTC.

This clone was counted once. CDR3 protein: CASSFWGGAPYEQYF. CDR3 coding DNA: TGTGCCAGCAGCTTCTGGGGGGGGGCCCCCTACGAGCAGTACTTC. J is TRBJ2-7 and V is TRBV5-4; tentatively, D is TRBD2 (7 bases). The CDR3 is 15 residues long. From germline, CDR1 is SGHNT and CDR2 YYREEE (reference sequence). The V gene lost 2 bases and the J gene lost 2 bases, with 14 bases spanning the gap. The full variable domain, rest sourced from reference TRBV5-4 and TRBJ2-7, is ETGVTQSPTHLIKTRGQQVTLRCSSQSGHNTVSWYQQALGQGPQFIFQYYREEENGRGNFPPRFSGLQFPNYSSELNVNALELDDSALYLCASSFWGGAPYEQYFGPGTRLTVT.

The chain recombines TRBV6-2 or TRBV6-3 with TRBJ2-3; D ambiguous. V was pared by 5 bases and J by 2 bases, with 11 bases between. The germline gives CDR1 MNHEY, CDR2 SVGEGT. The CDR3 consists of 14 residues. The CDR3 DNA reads TGTGCCAGCAGTAAACAGAGTGTCACAGATACGCAGTATTTT. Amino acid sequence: CASSKQSVTDTQYF.

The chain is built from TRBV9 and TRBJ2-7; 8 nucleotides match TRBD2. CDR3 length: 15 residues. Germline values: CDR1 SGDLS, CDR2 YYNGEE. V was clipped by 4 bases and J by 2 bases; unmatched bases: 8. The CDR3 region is CASSPGGAGAYEQYF. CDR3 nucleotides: TGTGCCAGCAGCCCAGGCGGAGCGGGGGCCTACGAGCAGTACTTC.

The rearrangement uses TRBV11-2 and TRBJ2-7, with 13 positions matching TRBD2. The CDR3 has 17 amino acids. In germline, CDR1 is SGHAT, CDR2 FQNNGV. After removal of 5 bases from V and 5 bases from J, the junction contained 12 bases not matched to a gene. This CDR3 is CASSRLAGGDGGDEQYF. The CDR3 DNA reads TGTGCCAGCAGCCGACTAGCGGGAGGCGACGGAGGTGACGAGCAGTACTTC.

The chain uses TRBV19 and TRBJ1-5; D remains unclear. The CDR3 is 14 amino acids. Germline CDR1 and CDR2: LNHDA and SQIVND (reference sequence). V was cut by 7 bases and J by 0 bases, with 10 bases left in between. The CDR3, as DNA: TGTGCCAGTAACGATGACTCTAGCAATCAGCCCCAGCATTTT. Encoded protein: CASNDDSSNQPQHF.

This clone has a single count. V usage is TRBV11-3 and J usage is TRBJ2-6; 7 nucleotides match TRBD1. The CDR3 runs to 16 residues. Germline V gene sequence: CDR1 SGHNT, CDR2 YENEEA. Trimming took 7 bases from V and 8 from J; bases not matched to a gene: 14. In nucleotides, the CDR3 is TGTGCCAGCACCAAGAAATTATCGGGACAGACCAACGTCCTGACTTTC. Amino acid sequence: CASTKKLSGQTNVLTF.

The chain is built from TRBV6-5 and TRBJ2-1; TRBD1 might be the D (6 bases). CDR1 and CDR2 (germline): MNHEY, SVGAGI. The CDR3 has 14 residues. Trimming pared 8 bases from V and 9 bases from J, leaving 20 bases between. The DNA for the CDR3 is TGTGCCAGCCCTAGGGGCCCTCTAGGGGGTGAGCAGTTCTTC. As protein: CASPRGPLGGEQFF.

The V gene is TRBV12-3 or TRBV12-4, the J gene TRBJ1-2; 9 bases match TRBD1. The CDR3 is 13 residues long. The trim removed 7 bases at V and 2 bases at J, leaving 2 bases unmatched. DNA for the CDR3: TGTGCCAGCACCGGGACAGGGAACTATGGCTACACCTTC. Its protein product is CASTGTGNYGYTF.

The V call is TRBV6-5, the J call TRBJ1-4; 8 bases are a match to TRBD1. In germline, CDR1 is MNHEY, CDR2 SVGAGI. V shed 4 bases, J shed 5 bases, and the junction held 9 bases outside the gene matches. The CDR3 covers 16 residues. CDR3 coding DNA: TGTGCCAGCAGTTTTCACGGGACAGGTGGAAATGAAAAACTGTTTTTT. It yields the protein CASSFHGTGGNEKLFF.

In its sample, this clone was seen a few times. The CDR3: CASSFGTGGYNEQFF. CDR3 bases: TGTGCCAGCAGCTTTGGGACAGGGGGCTACAATGAGCAGTTCTTC. The chain carries TRBV5-8 and TRBJ2-1; 11 bases match TRBD1. Germline CDR1 reads SGHTS; CDR2 reads YDEGEE. The CDR3 loop spans 15 amino acids. The trim removed 2 bases at V and 3 bases at J, leaving 1 base unmatched.

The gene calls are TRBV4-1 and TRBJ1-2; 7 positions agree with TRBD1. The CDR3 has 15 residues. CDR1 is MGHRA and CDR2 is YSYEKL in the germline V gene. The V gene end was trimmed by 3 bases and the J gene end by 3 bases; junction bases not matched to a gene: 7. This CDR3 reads CASSHNTGTDYGYTF. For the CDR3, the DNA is TGCGCCAGCAGCCATAATACCGGGACAGACTATGGCTACACCTTC.

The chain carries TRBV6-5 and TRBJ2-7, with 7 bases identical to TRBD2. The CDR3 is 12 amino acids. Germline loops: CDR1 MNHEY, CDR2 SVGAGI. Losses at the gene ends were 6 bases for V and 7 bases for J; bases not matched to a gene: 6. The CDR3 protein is CASRPFGGEQYF. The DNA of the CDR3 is TGTGCCAGCAGGCCCTTCGGGGGGGAGCAGTACTTC.

CDR3 DNA: TGTGCCATCAGTGAGTCGAGACAGGGGGACACTGAAGCTTTCTTT. It yields the protein CAISESRQGDTEAFF. The chain uses TRBV10-3 and TRBJ1-1, with TRBD1 matching over 9 bases. V dropped 0 bases and J dropped 3; count of bases not matched to a gene: 2. The CDR3 sequence is 15 residues long. The V gene's germline CDR1 is ENHRY and CDR2 SYGVKD.

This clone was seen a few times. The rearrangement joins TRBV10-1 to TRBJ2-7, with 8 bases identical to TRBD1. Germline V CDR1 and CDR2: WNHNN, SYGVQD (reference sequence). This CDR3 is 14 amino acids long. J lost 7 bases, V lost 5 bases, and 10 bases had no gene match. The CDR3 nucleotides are TGCGCCAGCAGTACCGGGACAGGTCCGAGGGAGCAGTACTTC. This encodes CASSTGTGPREQYF.

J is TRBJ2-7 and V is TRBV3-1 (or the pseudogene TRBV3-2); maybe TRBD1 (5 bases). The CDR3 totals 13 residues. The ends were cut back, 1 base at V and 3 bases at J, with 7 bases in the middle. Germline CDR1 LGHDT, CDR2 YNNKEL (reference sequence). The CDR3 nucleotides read TGTGCCAGCAGCCAAGGTACAGGCTACGAGCAGTACTTC. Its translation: CASSQGTGYEQYF.

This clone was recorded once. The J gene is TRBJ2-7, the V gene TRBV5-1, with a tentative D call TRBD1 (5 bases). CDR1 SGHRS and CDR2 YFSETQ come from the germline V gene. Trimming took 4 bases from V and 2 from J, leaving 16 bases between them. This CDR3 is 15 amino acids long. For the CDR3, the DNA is TGCGCCAGCAGCAGAATGCAGGGTCCGGCCTACGAGCAGTACTTC. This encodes CASSRMQGPAYEQYF.

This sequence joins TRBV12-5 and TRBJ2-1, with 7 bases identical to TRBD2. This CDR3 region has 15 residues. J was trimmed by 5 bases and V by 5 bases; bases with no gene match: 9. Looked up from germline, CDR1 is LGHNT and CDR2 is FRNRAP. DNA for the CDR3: TGTGCTAGTGGTCGGGGGGTCAGCGCTGACAATGAGCAGTTCTTC. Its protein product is CASGRGVSADNEQFF.

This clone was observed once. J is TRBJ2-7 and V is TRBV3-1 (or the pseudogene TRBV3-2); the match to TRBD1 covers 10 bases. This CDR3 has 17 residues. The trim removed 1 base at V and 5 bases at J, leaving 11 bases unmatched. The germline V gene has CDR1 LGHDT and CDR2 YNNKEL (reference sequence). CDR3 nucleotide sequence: TGTGCCAGCAGCCAAGGAGGGCGGGACAGGGGTCGAGACGAGCAGTACTTC. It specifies CASSQGGRDRGRDEQYF.